The rows below give T cell receptor beta chains drawn from one sample of a study of control samples from healthy donors and cancer patients. Profiled with immunoSEQ multiplex PCR; TCRdb holds only in-frame clones, not every one. Among approximately 100,000 clones listed, just over 85% were seen once. The material sequenced was blood. The source of these receptors is a man aged 25 to 45 in good health. CDR3s include the opening cysteine and the closing phenylalanine or tryptophan. A D gene is named only where the DNA matches it firmly.

D gene: TRBD2; V gene: TRBV4-3; J gene: TRBJ2-3; CDR3 DNA: TGCGCCAGCAGCCAAGGCGCGACTAGCGTCCCAGGGGTGTTTGACGCAGATACGCAGTATTTT; CDR3 protein: CASSQGATSVPGVFDADTQYF
D gene: NA; V gene: TRBV28; J gene: TRBJ2-2; CDR3 DNA: TGTGCCAGCAGTTTGGTCCGACATACCCCTACCGGGGAGCTGTTTTTT; CDR3 protein: CASSLVRHTPTGELFF
D gene: TRBD1; V gene: TRBV27; J gene: TRBJ2-7; CDR3 DNA: TGTGCCAGCAAGACAGGGGGTCGCTACGAGCAGTACTTC; CDR3 protein: CASKTGGRYEQYF
D gene: NA; V gene: TRBV4-3; J gene: TRBJ2-3; CDR3 DNA: TGCGCCAGCAGCCAAGATCCGAAGGGGTATACGCAGTATTTT; CDR3 protein: CASSQDPKGYTQYF
D gene: TRBD2; V gene: TRBV9; J gene: TRBJ2-1; CDR3 DNA: TGTGCCAGCAGCGTAGTATCATTTGGGGCGGGAGTAGGCAATGAGCAGTTCTTC; CDR3 protein: CASSVVSFGAGVGNEQFF
D gene: TRBD1; V gene: TRBV2; J gene: TRBJ2-1; CDR3 DNA: TGTGCCAGCAGGCCGGGACAGGGAAACGACTACAATGAGCAGTTCTTC; CDR3 protein: CASRPGQGNDYNEQFF
D gene: NA; V gene: TRBV28; J gene: TRBJ1-4; CDR3 DNA: TGTGCCAGCAGTACTTCTCAGGGAATATATGAAAAACTGTTTTTT; CDR3 protein: CASSTSQGIYEKLFF
D gene: NA; V gene: TRBV19; J gene: TRBJ2-7; CDR3 DNA: TGTGCCAGTAGAGGGGGGACACCTTCCTACGAGCAGTACTTC; CDR3 protein: CASRGGTPSYEQYF
D gene: TRBD2; V gene: TRBV4-1; J gene: TRBJ2-5; CDR3 DNA: TGCGCCAGCAGCCCGATTAGCGGGAGGGCTGAGACCCAGTACTTC; CDR3 protein: CASSPISGRAETQYF
D gene: NA; V gene: TRBV29-1; J gene: TRBJ1-2; CDR3 DNA: TGCAGCGTTTTACTACAGAGCTATGGCTACACCTTC; CDR3 protein: CSVLLQSYGYTF
D gene: NA; V gene: TRBV9; J gene: TRBJ2-5; CDR3 DNA: TGTGCCAGCAGCGGAGCATACGGTGGGGGATGGACAGAGACCCAGTACTTC; CDR3 protein: CASSGAYGGGWTETQYF
D gene: NA; V gene: TRBV7-9; J gene: TRBJ1-5; CDR3 DNA: TGTGCCAGCAGCTTAGGGGTAGGGCATCAGCCCCAGCATTTT; CDR3 protein: CASSLGVGHQPQHF
D gene: TRBD1; V gene: TRBV6-6; J gene: TRBJ1-5; CDR3 DNA: TGTGCCAGCAGTTACAGGACAGGAGGCAATCAGCCCCAGCATTTT; CDR3 protein: CASSYRTGGNQPQHF
D gene: NA; V gene: TRBV24-1; J gene: TRBJ2-2; CDR3 DNA: TGTGCCACCAGTGATTTGCCCCTCTCAGAGCAGGCCGGGGAGCTGTTTTTT; CDR3 protein: CATSDLPLSEQAGELFF
D gene: NA; V gene: TRBV2; J gene: TRBJ1-2; CDR3 DNA: TGTGCCAGCTCCCCCCAGAACTATGGCTACACCTTC; CDR3 protein: CASSPQNYGYTF
D gene: TRBD2; V gene: TRBV7-9; J gene: TRBJ2-5; CDR3 DNA: TGTGCCAGCAGCTCGCTGGGGCGCGGGAGTCACCAAGAGACCCAGTACTTC; CDR3 protein: CASSSLGRGSHQETQYF
D gene: NA; V gene: TRBV5-4; J gene: TRBJ1-5; CDR3 DNA: TGTGCCAGCAGCGTTGACAATCAGCCCCAGCATTTT; CDR3 protein: CASSVDNQPQHF
D gene: TRBD1; V gene: TRBV29-1; J gene: TRBJ2-1; CDR3 DNA: TGCAGCGTTGGTCGCGGGACAGGGGGCTACAATGAGCAGTTCTTC; CDR3 protein: CSVGRGTGGYNEQFF
D gene: NA; V gene: TRBV5-4; J gene: TRBJ2-2; CDR3 DNA: TGTGCCAGCAGCTTGGGACAAAGTTACACCGGGGAGCTGTTTTTT; CDR3 protein: CASSLGQSYTGELFF
D gene: NA; V gene: TRBV6-2/TRBV6-3; J gene: TRBJ1-5; CDR3 DNA: TGTGCCAGCAGTTACACCAGAAATAGCAATCAGCCCCAGCATTTT; CDR3 protein: CASSYTRNSNQPQHF
D gene: NA; V gene: TRBV6-1; J gene: TRBJ1-5; CDR3 DNA: TGTGCCAGCAGTGAGCGAGTTTCTCAGCCCCAGCATTTT; CDR3 protein: CASSERVSQPQHF
D gene: TRBD1; V gene: TRBV6-2/TRBV6-3; J gene: TRBJ1-2; CDR3 DNA: TGTGCCAGCAGCCAGGGACAGAACTATGGCTACACCTTC; CDR3 protein: CASSQGQNYGYTF
D gene: NA; V gene: TRBV7-9; J gene: TRBJ2-3; CDR3 DNA: TGTGCCAGCAGCCCCCGCCGTGAGCGGGTCCCAGATACGCAGTATTTT; CDR3 protein: CASSPRRERVPDTQYF
D gene: NA; V gene: TRBV6-6; J gene: TRBJ2-1; CDR3 DNA: TGTGCCAGCAGTTTCGGATCCTCCTACAATGAGCAGTTCTTC; CDR3 protein: CASSFGSSYNEQFF